The 4 T cell receptor beta chains given below trace back to one sample, sequenced in a study of T cells in women clearing cervical HPV infection. Profiled with immunoSEQ multiplex PCR; TCRdb holds only in-frame clones, not every one. The listing contains 30,000 or so clones. The sequencing sample was made of blood buffy coat. These receptors came from a woman aged 18-70 years with a cervical HPV16 infection that either progressed to CIN3+ or cleared (not recorded which).

Concerning this clone itself: The read gets to within 3 residues of the CDR3 end, and the germline J gene fills in the rest. The J gene is TRBJ2-1, the V gene TRBV7-9; 11 nucleotides match TRBD2. V lost 5 bases to trimming and J lost 2 bases; unmatched junction nucleotides: 2. This CDR3 contains 15 residues. CDR1 and CDR2 from the germline V gene are SEHNR and FQNEAQ (reference sequence). Incomplete CDR3 DNA: TGTGCCAGCAGCCGGACTAGCGGGCCCTACAATGAG. Its translation is CASSRTSGPYNE. The whole CDR3 reads CASSRTSGPYNEQFF.

About this clone itself: The CDR3 extends 3 residues past the end of the read, so its final part is completed from the germline J gene. The V call is TRBV20-1, the J call TRBJ1-2; the match to TRBD1 covers 9 bases. This CDR3 region has 13 residues. The germline gives CDR1 DFQATT, CDR2 SNEGSKA (reference sequence). CDR3 DNA (partial): TGCAGTGCTAGAAGGGGACAGGGTGTAGGC. Its protein is CSARRGQGVG. The entire CDR3 reads CSARRGQGVGYTF.

A remark on this clone: The read is 3 residues too short to cover the CDR3 end, so that end is filled in from the germline J gene. This chain links TRBV6-2 or TRBV6-3 with TRBJ1-5, with 9 positions matching TRBD1. Germline V lookup: CDR1 MNHEY, CDR2 SVGEGT. V dropped 6 bases and J dropped 3; count of bases not matched to a gene: 6. There are 15 residues in the CDR3. CDR3 bases read: TGTGCCAGCAGGTCCGGGACAGGGATCAATCAGCCC. Translated: CASRSGTGINQP. The full CDR3 is CASRSGTGINQPQHF.

Points on this clone: The read comes to an end 3 residues before the CDR3 does, leaving the germline J gene to fill in the end. This chain connects TRBV10-3 to TRBJ2-5; 8 nucleotides match TRBD1. The V gene's germline CDR1 is ENHRY and CDR2 SYGVKD. The CDR3 totals 18 residues. J lost 0 bases, V lost 0 bases, and 9 bases had no gene match. The covered CDR3 bases are TGTGCCATCAGTGAGTCTTCCTACAGGGGGAGCTACCAAGAGACC. Its protein product is CAISESSYRGSYQET. The whole CDR3 sequence reads CAISESSYRGSYQETQYF.